These 3 T cell receptor beta chains originate from one sample sequenced in a study of CD8 T cells in ankylosing spondylitis. TCRdb reanalysed the 5' RACE reads using MiXCR and keeps one entry per CDR3 protein. The repertoire includes 200,000 to 300,000 distinct CDR3 sequences, about 10% of them detected once, and 2.6% sits in the top ten. Sequences were obtained from blood, either unsorted or a sorted T cell fraction (not recorded which). The receptors originated from a male donor with ankylosing spondylitis or in good health (not recorded which).

The table lists this clonotype with a few counts. The chain recombines TRBV7-9 with TRBJ1-4, with TRBD1 matching over 7 bases. The CDR3 contains 16 residues. V was clipped by 0 bases and J by 4 bases; unmatched bases: 5. CDR1 is SEHNR, CDR2 FQNEAQ, per germline (reference sequence). CDR3 in DNA: TGTGCCAGCAGCTTAGCATCGGGACAGAATAATGAAAAACTGTTTTTT. Amino acid sequence: CASSLASGQNNEKLFF.

The table lists this clonotype with many counts. The gene calls are TRBV6-1 and TRBJ2-3, with TRBD1 matching over 9 bases. V dropped 6 bases and J dropped 5; count of bases not matched to a gene: 12. Per germline, CDR1 MNHNS and CDR2 SASEGT. This CDR3 region has 16 residues. CDR3 amino acids: CASSPSRGQGGDTQYF. The CDR3 DNA is TGTGCCAGCAGCCCTTCTCGGGGACAGGGAGGAGATACGCAGTATTTT.

This clonotype was observed once. One junction end does not reproduce the germline sequence, and a read error may be involved. This rearrangement joins TRBV4-2 to TRBJ1-5, with D possibly being TRBD1 (5 bases). Looked up from germline, CDR1 is LGHNA and CDR2 is YNFKEQ. The CDR3 is 15 amino acids. The CDR3 nucleotides are TGTGCCAGCAGCCGCCGGGACGGGAACAATCAGCCCCAGAATTTT. This sequence encodes CASSRRDGNNQPQNF.